The T cell receptor beta chain under discussion was sequenced for a study of blood T cell repertoires in COVID-19. The assay was immunoSEQ multiplex PCR, and TCRdb's table has in-frame clones only and misses some. The sample has some 200,000 clones, around four fifths seen once. J lost 5 bases, V lost 5 bases, and 9 bases had no gene match. CDR3 length equals 14 residues. Germline V gives CDR1 SQVTM, CDR2 ANQGSEA. In its sample, this clone was seen once. The chain recombines TRBV29-1 with TRBJ2-7; 10 bases align to TRBD2. This TCR was sampled from a man younger than 40 with active or convalescent COVID-19. Sequenced input: peripheral blood. DNA for the CDR3: TGCAGCGTTAGCCTACTAGCGGGATTACACGAGCAGTACTTC. Translated: CSVSLLAGLHEQYF.